The source of this T cell receptor (beta chain) is a study of OX40 agonist ivuxolimab in advanced cancers. The repertoire was sequenced with immunoSEQ multiplex PCR; TCRdb's copy has only in-frame clones and lacks some. In the table there are roughly 91,000 clones, about 96% of which are singletons. Germline V gene sequence: CDR1 SNHLY, CDR2 FYNNEI. The V gene lost 3 bases and the J gene lost 3 bases, with 15 bases spanning the gap. The CDR3 has 15 amino acids. The V and J genes are TRBV2 and TRBJ2-7; TRBD1 might be the D (5 bases). Source: CD4+ or CD8+ T cells sorted from blood, taken in a trial of the OX40 agonist ivuxolimab. This clonotype was sampled from an adult with an advanced solid tumor such as melanoma, head and neck, liver or kidney cancer. Written as DNA, the CDR3 is TGTGCCAGCAGTGATTACAGGACCGGTTACTACGAGCAGTACTTC. Translated, it gives CASSDYRTGYYEQYF.